This passage covers 22 T cell receptor beta chains from one sample sequenced in a study of OX40 agonist ivuxolimab in advanced cancers. Sequenced by immunoSEQ multiplex PCR; TCRdb stores in-frame clones only, minus some. Of 65,000 to 90,000 clones in the sample, around 90% were seen once. The specimen was CD4+ or CD8+ T cells sorted from blood, collected in a trial of the OX40 agonist ivuxolimab. The receptor source for this set is an adult with an advanced solid tumor such as melanoma, head and neck, liver or kidney cancer.

The genes are TRBV27 and TRBJ2-1, with 9 bases lining up with TRBD2. With V trimmed by 2 bases and J by 6 bases, 5 bases remained unmatched. The CDR3 sequence is 15 residues long. Germline CDR1 reads MNHEY; CDR2 reads SMNVEV (reference sequence). DNA of the CDR3: TGTGCCAGCAGTTTAATAGCGGGGGCGCCCAATGAGCAGTTCTTC. It codes for CASSLIAGAPNEQFF.

The chain recombines TRBV19 with TRBJ1-2, with D uncertain. The germline gives CDR1 LNHDA, CDR2 SQIVND (reference sequence). The CDR3 is made up of 14 amino acids. Trimming removed 3 bases from V and 0 bases from J, with 8 bases in between. This CDR3 is CASSIAATNYGYTF. Here the CDR3 DNA reads TGTGCCAGTAGTATTGCGGCAACTAACTATGGCTACACCTTC.

V and J are TRBV7-9 and TRBJ1-1; no reliable D call. Germline V gene lookup returns CDR1 SEHNR and CDR2 FQNEAQ (reference sequence). The CDR3 has 16 residues. Trimming took off 7 bases at V and 5 bases at J, with 23 bases between the two ends. The CDR3 DNA is TGTGCCAGCATACCTAGGGAGCGGGGATCAGCGACTGAAGCTTTCTTT. Its translation is CASIPRERGSATEAFF.

The chain has TRBV4-1 and TRBJ2-2; possibly TRBD1 for D (7 bases). The CDR3 sequence is 15 residues long. Germline CDR1 is MGHRA and CDR2 is YSYEKL. V shed 1 base and J shed 4 bases, with 10 bases lying between them. The CDR3 here is CASSQAGGSTGELFF. CDR3 DNA: TGCGCCAGCAGCCAAGCAGGGGGGAGCACCGGGGAGCTGTTTTTT.

This sequence joins TRBV6-5 and TRBJ1-1; TRBD1 agrees at 7 bases. With 6 bases clipped from V and 5 bases from J, the junction kept 12 bases outside the gene matches. From germline, CDR1 is MNHEY and CDR2 SVGAGI. The CDR3 has 15 residues. The CDR3 nucleotides read TGTGCCAGCAGCACGCTAGGGGGCGCGGGGACTGAAGCTTTCTTT. Translated, it gives CASSTLGGAGTEAFF.

The chain links TRBV5-1 to TRBJ2-7, with 7 bases that match TRBD2. J was trimmed by 4 bases and V by 4 bases; bases with no gene match: 11. Germline V lookup: CDR1 SGHRS, CDR2 YFSETQ. The CDR3 extends over 15 amino acids. The CDR3 spells CASSPMGGWAYEQYF. The CDR3 DNA is TGCGCCAGCAGCCCGATGGGGGGGTGGGCGTACGAGCAGTACTTC.

J is TRBJ2-7 and V is TRBV15, with 8 bases that match TRBD2. Trimming at V came to 0 bases and at J to 6 bases, leaving 1 base not matched to a gene. The germline V gene encodes CDR1 LNHNV and CDR2 YYDKDF (reference sequence). CDR3 size: 13 residues. The CDR3 region is CATSRDAGGEQYF. Written as DNA, the CDR3 is TGTGCCACCAGCAGAGATGCGGGGGGCGAGCAGTACTTC.

The chain links TRBV29-1 to TRBJ1-2; TRBD1 might be the D (5 bases). The CDR3 has 14 residues. The V gene's germline CDR1 is SQVTM and CDR2 ANQGSEA. V was trimmed by 6 bases and J by 3 bases, leaving 17 bases between them. The CDR3 here is CSVLPGAGYYGYTF. Written as DNA, the CDR3 is TGCAGCGTGCTGCCCGGGGCCGGCTACTATGGCTACACCTTC. Supplemented by reference TRBV29-1 and TRBJ1-2, the full variable domain reads SAVISQKPSRDICQRGTSLTIQCQVDSQVTMMFWYRQQPGQSLTLIATANQGSEATYESGFVIDKFPISRPNLTFSTLTVSNMSPEDSSIYLCSVLPGAGYYGYTFGSGTRLTVV.

The V call is TRBV6-5, the J call TRBJ2-7; no definite D call. Germline V lookup: CDR1 MNHEY, CDR2 SVGAGI. Between the trimmed V and J ends, which lost 3 bases and 4 bases, there was a span of 10 bases. This CDR3 region has 13 residues. The CDR3 is CASSYYDSYEQYF. The CDR3 nucleotides read TGTGCCAGCAGTTATTACGATTCATACGAGCAGTACTTC.

The V call is TRBV6-6, the J call TRBJ1-1, with a tentative D call TRBD1 (6 bases). Per germline, CDR1 MNHNY and CDR2 SVGAGI (reference sequence). CDR3 length: 14 residues. Trimming pared 2 bases from V and 5 bases from J, leaving 12 bases between. The CDR3 DNA sequence: TGTGCCAGCAGTTACGTTGGGGGCGGAACTGAAGCTTTCTTT. Translation gives CASSYVGGGTEAFF.

The chain uses TRBV9 and TRBJ2-7, with a tentative D call TRBD2 (7 bases). V was trimmed by 3 bases and J by 0 bases, leaving 16 bases between them. The CDR3 consists of 16 residues. The V gene's germline CDR1 is SGDLS and CDR2 YYNGEE. The CDR3 reads CASSARRGASSYEQYF. CDR3 nucleotides: TGTGCCAGCAGCGCGCGCCGGGGGGCTAGCTCCTACGAGCAGTACTTC.

This clone appeared a single time. This chain links TRBV5-1 with TRBJ2-1; TRBD2 agrees at 9 bases. V was pared by 1 base and J by 1 base, with 9 bases of the junction left unmatched. CDR1 SGHRS and CDR2 YFSETQ come from the germline V gene. The length of the CDR3 is 18 residues. The DNA for the CDR3 is TGCGCCAGCAGCTTGCGGATCGGAGCGGGGGGTTCCTACAATGAGCAGTTCTTC. The encoded protein is CASSLRIGAGGSYNEQFF.

This chain uses TRBV30 with TRBJ1-2, with unresolved D. From germline, CDR1 is GTSNPN and CDR2 SVGIG (reference sequence). V was shortened by 2 bases and J by 5 bases, with 15 bases between the two germline ends. The CDR3 runs to 14 residues. Written as DNA, the CDR3 is TGTGCCTGGAGTACCCCCGGGAGGGCGTATGGCTACACCTTC. This codes for CAWSTPGRAYGYTF.

The chain joins TRBV6-1 to TRBJ1-5; 7 nucleotides align to TRBD1. Germline V gene sequence: CDR1 MNHNS, CDR2 SASEGT. The CDR3 is made up of 21 amino acids. V lost 2 bases and J lost 0; bases outside the gene matches: 19. The DNA for the CDR3 is TGTGCCAGCAGTGAATATCCCACCGCGTGGACAGGAGATAATAGCAATCAGCCCCAGCATTTT. Its translation is CASSEYPTAWTGDNSNQPQHF.

The chain uses TRBV5-5 and TRBJ2-3, with 7 bases fitting TRBD2. Germline-derived CDR1 and CDR2 are SGHKS and YYEKEE (reference sequence). After removal of 4 bases from V and 0 bases from J, the junction contained 8 bases not matched to a gene. This CDR3 region has 16 residues. CDR3 sequence: CASSGPGTTSTDTQYF. The CDR3 region has the DNA TGTGCCAGCAGCGGGCCCGGGACTACTAGCACAGATACGCAGTATTTT.

The chain combines TRBV2 with TRBJ2-1; D remains ambiguous. Deletions cut 8 bases from V and 7 bases from J, with 12 bases between. Germline loops: CDR1 SNHLY, CDR2 FYNNEI. This CDR3 contains 12 residues. CDR3: CASEQPTNEQFF. CDR3 in DNA: TGTGCCAGCGAGCAACCTACTAATGAGCAGTTCTTC.

The chain joins TRBV28 to TRBJ1-1; D gene ambiguous. The CDR3 sequence is 12 residues long. With 3 bases removed from V and 7 bases from J, the gap between germline ends came to 9 bases. Germline V gives CDR1 MDHEN, CDR2 SYDVKM. CDR3 residues: CASSFIGYEAFF. The CDR3 nucleotides read TGTGCCAGCAGTTTCATCGGGTATGAAGCTTTCTTT.

The chain employs TRBV11-3 and TRBJ2-1; 8 bases align to TRBD2. Germline V CDR1 and CDR2: SGHNT, YENEEA. V gave up 1 base and J gave up 8 bases; unmatched junction bases: 10. This CDR3 contains 16 residues. CDR3 loop: CASSLGAWTSIDEQFF. DNA of the CDR3: TGTGCCAGCAGCTTAGGCGCTTGGACTAGCATCGATGAGCAGTTCTTC. Full variable domain (missing parts from reference TRBV11-3 and TRBJ2-1): EAGVVQSPRYKIIEKKQPVAFWCNPISGHNTLYWYLQNLGQGPELLIRYENEEAVDDSQLPKDRFSAERLKGVDSTLKIQPAELGDSAVYLCASSLGAWTSIDEQFFGPGTRLTVL.

The genes are TRBV6-5 and TRBJ1-1; D is unclear. V lost 6 bases and J 0 bases, leaving 11 bases between the germline ends. The CDR3 covers 14 residues. Germline V lookup: CDR1 MNHEY, CDR2 SVGAGI. CDR3 amino acids: CASRTVFMNTEAFF. CDR3 bases: TGTGCCAGCAGAACAGTATTCATGAACACTGAAGCTTTCTTT.

This clone occurred a few times. This chain connects TRBV7-9 to TRBJ2-7; D remains ambiguous. CDR1 SEHNR and CDR2 FQNEAQ come from the germline V gene (reference sequence). Trimming pared 8 bases from V and 0 bases from J, leaving 5 bases between. The CDR3 extends over 11 amino acids. The CDR3 DNA reads as TGTGCCAGCGCCATCTCCTACGAGCAGTACGTC. It yields the protein CASAISYEQYV.

This clone was counted only a few times. V usage is TRBV4-1 and J usage is TRBJ1-6, with 7 bases matching TRBD1. The CDR3 loop spans 17 amino acids. Germline trimming cut 1 base from V and 4 bases from J; bases unmatched to any gene: 7. From germline, CDR1 is MGHRA and CDR2 YSYEKL. The CDR3 DNA is TGCGCCAGCAGCCAAGCCTCAGGGGGGAGATATAATTCACCCCTCCACTTT. The encoded protein is CASSQASGGRYNSPLHF.

This sequence joins TRBV6-6 and TRBJ1-5, with 7 nucleotides matching TRBD1. This CDR3 is 14 amino acids long. The V gene end was trimmed by 5 bases and the J gene end by 1 base; junction bases not matched to a gene: 2. Germline CDR1 MNHNY, CDR2 SVGAGI (reference sequence). DNA for the CDR3: TGTGCCAGCAGTAAGACAGGGAGCAATCAGCCCCAGCATTTT. Residues: CASSKTGSNQPQHF.